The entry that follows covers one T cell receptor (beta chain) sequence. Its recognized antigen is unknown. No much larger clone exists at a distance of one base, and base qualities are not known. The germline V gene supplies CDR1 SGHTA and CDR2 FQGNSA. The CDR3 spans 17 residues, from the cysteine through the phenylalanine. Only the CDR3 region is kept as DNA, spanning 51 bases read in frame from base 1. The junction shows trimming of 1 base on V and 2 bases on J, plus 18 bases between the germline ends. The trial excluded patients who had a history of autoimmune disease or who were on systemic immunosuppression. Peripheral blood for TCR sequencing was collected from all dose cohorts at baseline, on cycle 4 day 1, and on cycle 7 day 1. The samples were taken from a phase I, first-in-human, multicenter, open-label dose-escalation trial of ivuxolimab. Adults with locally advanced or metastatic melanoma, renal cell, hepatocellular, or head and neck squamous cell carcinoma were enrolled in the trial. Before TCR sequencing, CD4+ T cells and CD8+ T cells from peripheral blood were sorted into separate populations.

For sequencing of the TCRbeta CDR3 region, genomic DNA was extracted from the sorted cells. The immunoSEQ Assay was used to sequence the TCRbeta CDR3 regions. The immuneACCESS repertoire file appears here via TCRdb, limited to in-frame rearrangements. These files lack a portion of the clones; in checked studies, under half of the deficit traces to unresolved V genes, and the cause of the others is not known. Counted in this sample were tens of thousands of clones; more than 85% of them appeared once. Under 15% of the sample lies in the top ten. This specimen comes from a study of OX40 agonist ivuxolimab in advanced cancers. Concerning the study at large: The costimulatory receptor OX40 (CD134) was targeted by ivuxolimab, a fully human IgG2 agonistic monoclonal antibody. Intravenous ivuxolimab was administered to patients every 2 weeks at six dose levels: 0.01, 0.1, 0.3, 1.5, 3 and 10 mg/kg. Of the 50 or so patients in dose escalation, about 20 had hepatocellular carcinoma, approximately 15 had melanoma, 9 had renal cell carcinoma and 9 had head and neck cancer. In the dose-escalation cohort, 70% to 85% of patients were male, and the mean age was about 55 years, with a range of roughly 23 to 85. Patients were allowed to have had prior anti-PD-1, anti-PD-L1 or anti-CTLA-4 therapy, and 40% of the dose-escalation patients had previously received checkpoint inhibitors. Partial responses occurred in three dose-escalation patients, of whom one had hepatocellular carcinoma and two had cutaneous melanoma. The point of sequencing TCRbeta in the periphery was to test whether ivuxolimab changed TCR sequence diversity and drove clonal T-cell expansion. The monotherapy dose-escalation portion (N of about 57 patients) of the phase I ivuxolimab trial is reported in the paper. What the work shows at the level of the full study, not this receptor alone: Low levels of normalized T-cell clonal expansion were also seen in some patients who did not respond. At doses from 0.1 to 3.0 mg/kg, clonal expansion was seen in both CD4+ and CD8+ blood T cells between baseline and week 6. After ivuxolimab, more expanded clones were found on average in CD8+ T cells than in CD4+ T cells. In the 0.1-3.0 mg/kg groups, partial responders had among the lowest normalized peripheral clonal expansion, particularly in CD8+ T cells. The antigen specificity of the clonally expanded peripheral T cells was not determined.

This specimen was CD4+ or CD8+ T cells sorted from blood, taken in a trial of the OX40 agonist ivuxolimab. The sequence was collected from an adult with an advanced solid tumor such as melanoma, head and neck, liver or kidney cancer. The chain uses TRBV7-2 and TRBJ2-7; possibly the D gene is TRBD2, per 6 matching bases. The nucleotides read TGTGCCAGCAGCTTAGAGGTGTCAGGGAGGTGGACCTACGAGCAGTACTTC. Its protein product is CASSLEVSGRWTYEQYF.